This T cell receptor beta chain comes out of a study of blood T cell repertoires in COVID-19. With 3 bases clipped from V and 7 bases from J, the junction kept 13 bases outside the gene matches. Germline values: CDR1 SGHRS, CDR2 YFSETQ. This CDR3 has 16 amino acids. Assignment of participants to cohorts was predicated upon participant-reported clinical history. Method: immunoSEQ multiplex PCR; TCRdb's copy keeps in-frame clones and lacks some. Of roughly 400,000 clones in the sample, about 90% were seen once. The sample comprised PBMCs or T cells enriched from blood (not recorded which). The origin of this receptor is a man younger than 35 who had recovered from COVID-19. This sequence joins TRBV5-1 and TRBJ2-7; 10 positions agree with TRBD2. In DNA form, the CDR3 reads TGCGCCAGCAGCTACTTGGGACTAGCGCTCGGGGGAGAGCAGTACTTC. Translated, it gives CASSYLGLALGGEQYF.